This T cell receptor beta chain appears in the sequencing data of a study of cytomegalovirus exposure and HLA in healthy donors. Looked up from germline, CDR1 is SGHTA and CDR2 is FQGNSA. The CDR3 extends over 13 amino acids. Trimming shortened V by 5 bases and J by 8 bases, and 13 bases separated the two germline ends. Overall study findings and caveats: Overall, approximately 180 TCR beta chains were annotated as cytomegalovirus-associated. A link between a missense DCLRE1C variant and TCR beta V- and J-gene trimming emerged from a later analysis.

PCR primers comprised 60 Vbeta and 13 Jbeta primers. Method: immunoSEQ multiplex PCR; TCRdb's copy keeps in-frame clones and lacks some. The sample holds about 160,000 clones, about 75% seen once. Comment on this clone: Its antigen is undetermined.

The sequenced sample was PBMCs. This chain joins TRBV7-2 and TRBJ2-1; D unresolved. This TCR was recovered from a female donor in good health and CMV-seronegative. The CDR3 DNA follows: TGTGCCAGCAGCGCCGGAGTCTTGGATGAGCAGTTCTTC. This gives the protein CASSAGVLDEQFF.